The TCR beta chain under discussion was sequenced for a study of shared clonotypes between healthy human individuals. Unsorted samples drew genomic DNA from 90 million or so PBMCs. Deep-level settings were used for running the assay. Genomic DNA belonging to each subset was distributed in equal measure over several immunoSEQ plates. Generated by immunoSEQ multiplex PCR, the TCRdb table keeps only in-frame clones and is missing some. Among roughly 500,000 clones listed, roughly 80% were seen once. The V gene end was trimmed by 3 bases and the J gene end by 1 base; junction bases not matched to a gene: 7. Germline V lookup: CDR1 SGHRS, CDR2 YFSETQ. The CDR3 is 19 amino acids.

The clonotype was recovered from a woman aged 40 to 55 in good health. Some clones in this sample may be carry-over from other donors' samples. The chain joins TRBV5-1 to TRBJ2-4, with 16 bases lining up with TRBD2. Source material: PBMCs. The CDR3 DNA reads as TGCGCCAGCAGCTCTGGGACTAGCGGGAGGGCCTCGGCCAAAAACATTCAGTACTTC. This codes for CASSSGTSGRASAKNIQYF. Full variable domain (remainder filled in from reference TRBV5-1 and TRBJ2-4): KAGVTQTPRYLIKTRGQQVTLSCSPISGHRSVSWYQQTPGQGLQFLFEYFSETQRNKGNFPGRFSGRQFSNSRSEMNVSTLELGDSALYLCASSSGTSGRASAKNIQYFGAGTRLSVL.